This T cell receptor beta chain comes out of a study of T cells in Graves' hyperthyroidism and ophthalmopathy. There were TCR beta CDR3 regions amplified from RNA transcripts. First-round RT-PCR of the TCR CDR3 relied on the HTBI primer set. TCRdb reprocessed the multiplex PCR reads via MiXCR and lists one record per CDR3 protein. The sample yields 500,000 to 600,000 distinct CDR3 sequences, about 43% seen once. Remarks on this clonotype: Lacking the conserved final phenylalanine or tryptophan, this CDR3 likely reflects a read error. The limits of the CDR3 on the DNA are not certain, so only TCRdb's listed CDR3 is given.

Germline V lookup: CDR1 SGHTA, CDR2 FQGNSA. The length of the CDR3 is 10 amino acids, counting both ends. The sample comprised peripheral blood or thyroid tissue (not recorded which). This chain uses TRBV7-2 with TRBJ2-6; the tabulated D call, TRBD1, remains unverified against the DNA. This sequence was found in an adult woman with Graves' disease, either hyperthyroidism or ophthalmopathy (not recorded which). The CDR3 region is CASSAGTGVS.